This T cell receptor (beta chain) stems from a study of siplizumab effects on memory and regulatory T cells. The study's findings and limits: Siplizumab significantly reduced alloreactive sequences traceable to unstimulated CD4+ memory cells.

CDR1 is SGHTS, CDR2 YDEGEE, per germline. The CDR3 loop spans 14 amino acids. Trimming removed 4 bases at V and 3 bases at J, with 14 bases between. Sequencing used immunoSEQ multiplex PCR; TCRdb keeps in-frame clones, though not all of them. The sample contains over 80,000 clones, roughly 94% of which appear only once. Notes on this clone: Its antigen is still unknown.

V gene TRBV5-8 combines with J gene TRBJ2-7; D assignment may be TRBD1 or TRBD2 (6 bases each). The receptor's source is a human donor in good health. Specimen: non-Treg CD4+ T cells sorted from blood. CDR3 region: CASSPWGAGYEQYF. CDR3 in DNA: TGTGCCAGCAGCCCATGGGGGGCCGGCTACGAGCAGTACTTC.